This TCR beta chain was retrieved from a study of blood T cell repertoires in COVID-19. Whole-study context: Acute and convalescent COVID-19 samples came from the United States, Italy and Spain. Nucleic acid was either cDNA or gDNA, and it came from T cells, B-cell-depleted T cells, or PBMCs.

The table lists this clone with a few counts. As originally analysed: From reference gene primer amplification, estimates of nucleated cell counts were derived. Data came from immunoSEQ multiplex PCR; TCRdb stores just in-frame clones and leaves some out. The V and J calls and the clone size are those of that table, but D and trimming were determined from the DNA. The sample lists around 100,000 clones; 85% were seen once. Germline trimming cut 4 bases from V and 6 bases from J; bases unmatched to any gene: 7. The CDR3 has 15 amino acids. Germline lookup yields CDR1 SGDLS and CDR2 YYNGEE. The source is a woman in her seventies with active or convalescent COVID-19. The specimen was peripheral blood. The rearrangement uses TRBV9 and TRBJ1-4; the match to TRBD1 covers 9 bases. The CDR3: CASSIGQGFDEKLFF. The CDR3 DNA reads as TGTGCCAGCAGCATCGGACAGGGGTTTGATGAAAAACTGTTTTTT.